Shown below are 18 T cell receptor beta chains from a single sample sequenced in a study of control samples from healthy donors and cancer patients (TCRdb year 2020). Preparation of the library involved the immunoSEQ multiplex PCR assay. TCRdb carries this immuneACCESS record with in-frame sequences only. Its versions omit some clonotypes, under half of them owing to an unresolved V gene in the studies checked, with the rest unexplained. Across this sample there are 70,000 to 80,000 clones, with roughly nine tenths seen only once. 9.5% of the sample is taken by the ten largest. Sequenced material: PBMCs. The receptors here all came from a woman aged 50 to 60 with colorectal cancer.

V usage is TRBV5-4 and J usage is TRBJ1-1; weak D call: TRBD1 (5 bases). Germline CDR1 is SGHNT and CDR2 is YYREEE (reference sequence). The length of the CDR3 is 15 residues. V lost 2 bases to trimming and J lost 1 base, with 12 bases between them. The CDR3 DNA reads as TGTGCCAGCAGCTTCCAGGGCTCTAGGAACACTGAAGCTTTCTTT. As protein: CASSFQGSRNTEAFF.

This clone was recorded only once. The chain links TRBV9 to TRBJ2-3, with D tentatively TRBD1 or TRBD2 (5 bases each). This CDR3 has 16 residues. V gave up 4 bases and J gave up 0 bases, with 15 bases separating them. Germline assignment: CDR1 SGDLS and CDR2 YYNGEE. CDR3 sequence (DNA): TGTGCCAGCAGCCCCACCCCGGGGACGAGCACAGATACGCAGTATTTT. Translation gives CASSPTPGTSTDTQYF.

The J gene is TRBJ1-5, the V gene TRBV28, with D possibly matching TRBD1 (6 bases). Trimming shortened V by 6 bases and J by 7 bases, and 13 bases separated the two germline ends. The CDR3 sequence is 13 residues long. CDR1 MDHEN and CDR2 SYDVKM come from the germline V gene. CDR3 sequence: CASSIQGGQPQHF. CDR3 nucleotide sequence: TGTGCCAGCAGCATACAGGGAGGGCAGCCCCAGCATTTT.

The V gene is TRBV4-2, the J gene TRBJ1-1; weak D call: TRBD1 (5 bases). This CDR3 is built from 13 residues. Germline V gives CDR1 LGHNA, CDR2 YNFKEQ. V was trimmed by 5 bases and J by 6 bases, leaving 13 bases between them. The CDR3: CASSSGSLPEAFF. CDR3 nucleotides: TGTGCCAGCAGCTCAGGGAGTTTGCCTGAAGCTTTCTTT.

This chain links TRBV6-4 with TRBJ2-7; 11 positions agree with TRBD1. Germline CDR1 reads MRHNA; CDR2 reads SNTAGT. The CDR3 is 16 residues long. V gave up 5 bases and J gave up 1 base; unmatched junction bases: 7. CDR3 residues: CASSPPGTGGSYEQYV. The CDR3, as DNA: TGTGCCAGCAGTCCCCCCGGGACAGGGGGGTCCTACGAGCAGTACGTC.

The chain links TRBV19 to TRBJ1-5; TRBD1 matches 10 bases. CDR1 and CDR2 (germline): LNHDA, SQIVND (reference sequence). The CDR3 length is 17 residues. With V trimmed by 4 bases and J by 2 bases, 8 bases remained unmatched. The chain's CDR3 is CASSSGTGVRGNQPQHF. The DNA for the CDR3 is TGTGCCAGTAGTAGTGGGACAGGGGTTAGGGGCAATCAGCCCCAGCATTTT.

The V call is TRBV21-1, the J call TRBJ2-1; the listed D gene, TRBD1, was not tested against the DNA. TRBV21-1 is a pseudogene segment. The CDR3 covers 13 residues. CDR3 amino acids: CAKNGHPADEQFF. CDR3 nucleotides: TGTGCTAAAAACGGACACCCCGCCGATGAGCAGTTCTTC.

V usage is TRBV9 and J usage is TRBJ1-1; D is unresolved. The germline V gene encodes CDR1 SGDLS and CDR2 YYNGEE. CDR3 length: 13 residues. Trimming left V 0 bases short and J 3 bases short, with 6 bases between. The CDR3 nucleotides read TGTGCCAGCAGCGTAGCTGGGGACACTGAAGCTTTCTTT. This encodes CASSVAGDTEAFF.

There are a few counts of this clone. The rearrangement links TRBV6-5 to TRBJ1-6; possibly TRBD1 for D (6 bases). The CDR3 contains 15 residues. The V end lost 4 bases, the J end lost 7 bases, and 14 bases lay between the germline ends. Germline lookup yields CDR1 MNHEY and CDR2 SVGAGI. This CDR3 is CASSLDSLSNSPLHF. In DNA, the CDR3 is TGTGCCAGCAGTTTGGACAGCCTTTCCAATTCACCCCTCCACTTT.

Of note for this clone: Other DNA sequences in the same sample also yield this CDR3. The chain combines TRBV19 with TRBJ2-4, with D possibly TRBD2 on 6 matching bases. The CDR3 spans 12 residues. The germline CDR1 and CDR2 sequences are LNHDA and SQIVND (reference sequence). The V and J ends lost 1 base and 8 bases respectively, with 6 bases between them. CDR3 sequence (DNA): TGTGCCAGTAGTATAGGGGGGGACATTCAGTACTTC. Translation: CASSIGGDIQYF.

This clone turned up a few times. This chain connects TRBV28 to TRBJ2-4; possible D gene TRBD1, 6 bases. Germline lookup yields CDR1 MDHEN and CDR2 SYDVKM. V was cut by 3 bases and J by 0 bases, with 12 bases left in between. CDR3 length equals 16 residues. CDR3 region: CASSFGAQGAKNIQYF. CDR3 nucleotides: TGTGCCAGCAGTTTCGGGGCACAGGGAGCCAAAAACATTCAGTACTTC.

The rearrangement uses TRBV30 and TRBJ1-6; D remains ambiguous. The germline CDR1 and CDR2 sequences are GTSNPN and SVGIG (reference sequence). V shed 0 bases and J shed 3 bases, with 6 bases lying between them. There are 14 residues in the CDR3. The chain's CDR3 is CAWSVRDYNSPLHF. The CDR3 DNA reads TGTGCCTGGAGTGTTCGAGACTATAATTCACCCCTCCACTTT. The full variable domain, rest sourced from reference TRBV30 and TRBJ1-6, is SQTIHQWPATLVQPVGSPLSLECTVEGTSNPNLYWYRQAAGRGLQLLFYSVGIGQISSEVPQNLSASRPQDRQFILSSKKLLLSDSGFYLCAWSVRDYNSPLHFGNGTRLTVT.

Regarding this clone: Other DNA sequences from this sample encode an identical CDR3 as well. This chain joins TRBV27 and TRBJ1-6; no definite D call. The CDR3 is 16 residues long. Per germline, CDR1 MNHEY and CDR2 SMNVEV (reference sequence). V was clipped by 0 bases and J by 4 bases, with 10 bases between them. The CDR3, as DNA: TGTGCCAGCAGTTTATCCTTCACGGGGTATAATTCACCCCTCCACTTT. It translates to CASSLSFTGYNSPLHF.

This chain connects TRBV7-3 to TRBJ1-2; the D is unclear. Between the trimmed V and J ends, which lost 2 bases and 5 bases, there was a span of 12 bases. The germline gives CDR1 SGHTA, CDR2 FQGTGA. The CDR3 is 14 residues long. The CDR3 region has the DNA TGTGCCAGCAGCTTAGATCTGGCCGGGTATGGCTACACCTTC. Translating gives CASSLDLAGYGYTF.

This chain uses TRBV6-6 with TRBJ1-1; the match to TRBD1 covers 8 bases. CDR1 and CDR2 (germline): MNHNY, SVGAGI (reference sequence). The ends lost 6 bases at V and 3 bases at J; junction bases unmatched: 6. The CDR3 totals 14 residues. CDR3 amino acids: CASRGQVRHTEAFF. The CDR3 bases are TGTGCCAGCAGGGGACAGGTACGGCACACTGAAGCTTTCTTT.

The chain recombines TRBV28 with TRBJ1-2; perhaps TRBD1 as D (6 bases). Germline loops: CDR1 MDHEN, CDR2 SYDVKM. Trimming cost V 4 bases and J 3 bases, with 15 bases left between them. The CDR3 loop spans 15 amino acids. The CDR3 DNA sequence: TGTGCCAGCAGTTCCCGAGGGGGGAGCGACTATGGCTACACCTTC. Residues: CASSSRGGSDYGYTF.

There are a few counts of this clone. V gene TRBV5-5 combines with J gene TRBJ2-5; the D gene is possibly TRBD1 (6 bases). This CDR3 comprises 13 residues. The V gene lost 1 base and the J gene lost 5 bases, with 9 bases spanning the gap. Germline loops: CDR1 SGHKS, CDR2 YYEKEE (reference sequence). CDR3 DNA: TGTGCCAGCAGCTTGTGGCAGGGGGAGACCCAGTACTTC. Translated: CASSLWQGETQYF. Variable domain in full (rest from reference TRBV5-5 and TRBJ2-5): DAGVTQSPTHLIKTRGQQVTLRCSPISGHKSVSWYQQVLGQGPQFIFQYYEKEERGRGNFPDRFSARQFPNYSSELNVNALLLGDSALYLCASSLWQGETQYFGPGTRLLVL.

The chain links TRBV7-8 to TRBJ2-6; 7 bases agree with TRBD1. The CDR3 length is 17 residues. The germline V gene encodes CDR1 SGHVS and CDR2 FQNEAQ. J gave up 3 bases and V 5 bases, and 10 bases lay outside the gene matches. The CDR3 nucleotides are TGTGCCAGCAGCCTAAGACAGGGCCGCCTTGGGGCCAACGTCCTGACTTTC. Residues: CASSLRQGRLGANVLTF. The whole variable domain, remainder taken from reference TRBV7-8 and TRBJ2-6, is GAGVSQSPRYKVAKRGQDVALRCDPISGHVSLFWYQQALGQGPEFLTYFQNEAQLDKSGLPSDRFFAERPEGSVSTLKIQRTQQEDSAVYLCASSLRQGRLGANVLTFGAGSRLTVL.